This TCR beta chain was found in a study of blood T cell repertoires in COVID-19. For the study at large: There were acute and convalescent COVID-19 samples, and they came from the United States, Italy and Spain. Sample material is recorded as cDNA or gDNA derived from T cells, B-cell-depleted T cells, or PBMCs.

In the source study's methods: Quantification of nucleated cells was approximated via reference gene primer amplification. The method was immunoSEQ multiplex PCR; TCRdb's version includes in-frame clones alone and lacks a portion of them. That table is the source of V, J and clone size, and D and trimming were worked out from the DNA. The repertoire has 150,000 to 200,000 clones, nearly 80% of them found once; the top ten carry 26%. Germline assignment: CDR1 SGHAT and CDR2 FQNNGV. The V gene end was trimmed by 5 bases and the J gene end by 3 bases; junction bases not matched to a gene: 8. This CDR3 spans 17 amino acids.

Sequencing used peripheral blood. The gene calls are TRBV11-2 and TRBJ2-5; 14 positions agree with TRBD2. The TCR was taken from a woman in her 70s with acute or convalescent COVID-19. CDR3 DNA: TGTGCCAGCAGCCTCGGACTAGCGGGAGGCGTAAAAGAGACCCAGTACTTC. Amino acid sequence: CASSLGLAGGVKETQYF.